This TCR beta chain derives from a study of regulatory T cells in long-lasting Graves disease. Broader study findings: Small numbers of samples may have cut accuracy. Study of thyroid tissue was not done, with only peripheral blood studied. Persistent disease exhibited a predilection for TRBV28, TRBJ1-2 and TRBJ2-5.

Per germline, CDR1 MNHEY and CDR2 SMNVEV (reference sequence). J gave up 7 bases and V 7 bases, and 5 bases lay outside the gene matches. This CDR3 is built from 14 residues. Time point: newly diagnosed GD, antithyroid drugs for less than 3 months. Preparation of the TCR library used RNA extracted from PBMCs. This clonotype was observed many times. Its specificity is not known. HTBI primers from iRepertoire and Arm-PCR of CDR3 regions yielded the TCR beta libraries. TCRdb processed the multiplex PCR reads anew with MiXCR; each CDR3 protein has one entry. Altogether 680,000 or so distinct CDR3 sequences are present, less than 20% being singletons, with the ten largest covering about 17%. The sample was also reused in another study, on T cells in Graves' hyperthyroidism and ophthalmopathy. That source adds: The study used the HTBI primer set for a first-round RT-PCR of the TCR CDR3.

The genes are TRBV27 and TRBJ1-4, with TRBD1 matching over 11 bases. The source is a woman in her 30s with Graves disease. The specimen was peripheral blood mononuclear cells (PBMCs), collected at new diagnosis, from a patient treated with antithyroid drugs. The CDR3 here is CASTRTGGGEKLFF. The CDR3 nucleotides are TGTGCCAGCACCCGGACAGGGGGCGGTGAAAAACTGTTTTTT.